These T cell receptor beta chains were read from a single sample in a study of blood T cell repertoires in COVID-19. This table comes from immunoSEQ multiplex PCR, and its TCRdb copy is limited to in-frame clones, with some not included. The sample yields 70,000 to 100,000 clones, about 88% seen once. The sample consisted of peripheral blood. The receptors shown here come from a man at least 80 years old with active or convalescent COVID-19. Both conserved end residues are part of each CDR3. A D gene is named only where the DNA matches it firmly. Rows may omit the clone size; those that give it use once, few, many or a size class.

j_call clone_size v_call d_call cdr3_nt cdr3_aa
TRBJ2-5 NA TRBV2 NA TGTGCCAGCAGCACGGGGGACCCTCGAGAGACCCAGTACTTC CASSTGDPRETQYF
TRBJ2-7 NA TRBV28 NA TGTGCCAGCAGTACAGGGTCCTTCTCCTACGAGCAGTACTTC CASSTGSFSYEQYF
TRBJ2-7 NA TRBV15 TRBD2 TGTGCCACCAGCAGTGGTGGCGGGAGGGCCTCCTACGAGCAGTACTTC CATSSGGGRASYEQYF
TRBJ1-5 NA TRBV2 NA TGTGCCAGCAGTGACGGCAGAGGCCATCAGCCCCAGCATTTT CASSDGRGHQPQHF
TRBJ2-1 NA TRBV19 TRBD2 TGTGCCAGTAGTATTCGGCGGGAGGGTCATGAGCAGTTCTTC CASSIRREGHEQFF
TRBJ2-3 few TRBV6-6 TRBD2 TGTGCCAGCAACTTAGCGGGCCTAAGCACAGATACGCAGTATTTT CASNLAGLSTDTQYF
TRBJ1-6 NA TRBV4-1 TRBD1 TGCGCCAGCAGCCAAGTGATACAGGGGGGCTCCTATAATTCACCCCTCCACTTT CASSQVIQGGSYNSPLHF
TRBJ2-7 NA TRBV3-1/TRBV3-2 NA TGTGCCAGCAGCCAAAAGAACTTAGACTACGAGCAGTACTTC CASSQKNLDYEQYF
TRBJ1-2 NA TRBV29-1 NA TGCAGCGTTGAACGGACTTTAAACTATGGCTACACCTTC CSVERTLNYGYTF
TRBJ2-1 NA TRBV19 NA TGTGCCAGCTCAATGGCGTCAACGGGGAATGAGCAGTTCTTC CASSMASTGNEQFF
TRBJ2-5 NA TRBV7-2 TRBD2 TGTGCCAGCAGCTTAAATCCCCCCCTAGCGGGAGTAGGGGAGACCCAGTACTTC CASSLNPPLAGVGETQYF
TRBJ2-7 NA TRBV3-1/TRBV3-2 TRBD2 TGTGCCAGCAGCCTTAGGACTAGCGGGAGACACGAGCAGTACTTC CASSLRTSGRHEQYF
TRBJ2-5 NA TRBV19 NA TGTGCCAGTAGGCCGTTTGGTGTTAGCGGTGAAGAGACCCAGTACTTC CASRPFGVSGEETQYF
TRBJ2-1 NA TRBV7-9 TRBD2 TGTGCCAGCAGCTTTTCGGGAGGGCGCAATGAGCAGTTCTTC CASSFSGGRNEQFF
TRBJ2-1 NA TRBV19 NA TGTGCCAGTAGTCCCAGTGCTGGCAACAATGAGCAGTTCTTC CASSPSAGNNEQFF
TRBJ2-1 NA TRBV5-4 TRBD2 TGTGCCAGCAGCTTCGGACTAGCGGGTCCCCTTTACAATGAGCAGTTCTTC CASSFGLAGPLYNEQFF
TRBJ2-3 NA TRBV11-3 TRBD2 TGTGCCAGCAGCTCTGGGACTAGCCCGGAGGATACGCAGTATTTT CASSSGTSPEDTQYF
TRBJ2-1 NA TRBV18 NA TGTGCCAGCTCACGGGGCAGGCCCGAGCAGTTCTTC CASSRGRPEQFF
TRBJ2-1 NA TRBV7-9 TRBD1 TGTGCCAGCAGCTTAGTCACCGGGACAGGGATCCATGAGCAGTTCTTC CASSLVTGTGIHEQFF
TRBJ1-4 once TRBV4-3 NA TGCGCCAGCAGCCCCTATCGCAGGGAAAAACTGTTTTTT CASSPYRREKLFF
TRBJ1-6 NA TRBV5-1 TRBD1 TGCGCCAGCAGCTTGCAGGGACAGAATAATTCACCCCTCCACTTT CASSLQGQNNSPLHF
TRBJ1-2 NA TRBV6-1 NA TGTGCCAGCAGTGAAGCGCCCCAGGGGAGCTATGGCTACACCTTC CASSEAPQGSYGYTF
TRBJ2-1 NA TRBV7-2 TRBD2 TGTGCCAGCAGCTGGGGACTAGCGGTTAGCTCCTACAATGAGCAGTTCTTC CASSWGLAVSSYNEQFF
TRBJ2-3 NA TRBV6-2/TRBV6-3 NA TGTGCCAGCAGTTCCTTACACACAGATACGCAGTATTTT CASSSLHTDTQYF
TRBJ2-1 medium-sized TRBV11-2 NA TGTGCCAGCAGCAACATTGGCGGGACGAATGAGCAGTTCTTC CASSNIGGTNEQFF
TRBJ2-5 NA TRBV18 TRBD1 TGTGCCAGCTCACCCCCCGAAACAGGGGGTTGGGAGGCCCAGTACTTC CASSPPETGGWEAQYF
TRBJ1-4 few TRBV9 TRBD1 TGTGCCAGCAGCCCCTCCGGGACAGTAAATGAAAAACTGTTTTTT CASSPSGTVNEKLFF
TRBJ1-4 NA TRBV6-5 NA TGTGCCAGCAGTTATGTTGGAGCTAATGAAAAACTGTTTTTT CASSYVGANEKLFF
TRBJ2-1 NA TRBV18 NA TGTGCCAGCTCACCACGTACTGGCGCCCAGGATGAGCAGTTCTTC CASSPRTGAQDEQFF
TRBJ1-2 NA TRBV13 NA TGTGCCAGCAGTTACACCGGGTCAGCCAAACGGGGTGGCTACACCTTC CASSYTGSAKRGGYTF
TRBJ1-1 NA TRBV4-1 NA TGCGCCAGCAGCCAAGATCCCGTGAACACTGAAGCTTTCTTT CASSQDPVNTEAFF
TRBJ2-2 NA TRBV7-8 TRBD1 TGTGCCAGCAGCACGCACAGGGGGCAGAACACCGGGGAGCTGTTTTTT CASSTHRGQNTGELFF